A selection of T cell receptor beta chains follows, all from one sample in a study of blood T cell repertoires in COVID-19. Profiled with immunoSEQ multiplex PCR; TCRdb holds only in-frame clones, not every one. The data show 150,000 to 180,000 clones, with 70% to 85% seen just once and 29% held by the top ten. Material for sequencing was peripheral blood. The origin of the receptors is a woman aged 55-69 years with acute or convalescent COVID-19. Each CDR3 is given with its conserved first and last residue. The D gene is left open where the match is weak. Only part of the rows carry a size: once, few, many, or a class if the clone is expanded.

15,TRBD1,TRBV19,TRBJ2-2,few,CASREGQGSTGELFF,TGTGCCAGTAGAGAAGGACAGGGTTCGACCGGGGAGCTGTTTTTT
11,-,TRBV19,TRBJ2-1,-,CASSRHNEQFF,TGTGCCAGTAGTAGGCACAATGAGCAGTTCTTC
18,-,TRBV7-8,TRBJ1-3,-,CASSITAVRSYSGNTIYF,TGTGCCAGCAGCATCACGGCGGTGCGGAGCTACTCTGGAAACACCATATATTTT
13,-,TRBV12-3/TRBV12-4,TRBJ1-5,-,CASSIRGLEPQHF,TGTGCCAGCAGCATTAGGGGCCTGGAGCCCCAGCATTTT
12,-,TRBV29-1,TRBJ1-2,-,CSVGGQNYGYTF,TGCAGCGTTGGTGGACAGAACTATGGCTACACCTTC
15,-,TRBV6-5,TRBJ1-2,-,CASSYTTGINYGYTF,TGTGCCAGCAGTTACACGACCGGGATTAACTATGGCTACACCTTC
15,TRBD2,TRBV7-3,TRBJ2-2,few,CASSSPGGGSGELFF,TGTGCCAGCAGCTCTCCGGGGGGAGGGTCCGGGGAGCTGTTTTTT
14,-,TRBV7-9,TRBJ1-1,few,CASSLGGGNTEAFF,TGTGCCAGCAGCTTAGGAGGAGGGAATACTGAAGCTTTCTTT
13,-,TRBV6-5,TRBJ1-4,-,CASSLQVNEKLFF,TGTGCCAGCAGTTTACAGGTTAATGAAAAACTGTTTTTT
13,TRBD2,TRBV3-1/TRBV3-2,TRBJ2-5,-,CASSQSGVETQYF,TGTGCCAGCAGCCAAAGCGGGGTTGAGACCCAGTACTTC
15,TRBD1,TRBV27,TRBJ2-3,-,CASSHGTGETDTQYF,TGTGCCAGCAGCCACGGGACAGGGGAGACAGATACGCAGTATTTT
14,-,TRBV10-3,TRBJ2-3,-,CAISESSGTDTQYF,TGTGCCATCAGTGAGTCGAGCGGAACAGATACGCAGTATTTT
15,TRBD1,TRBV30,TRBJ1-2,-,CAWSATGSRGYGYTF,TGTGCCTGGAGTGCGACAGGGTCCCGGGGATATGGCTACACCTTC
12,TRBD1,TRBV14,TRBJ1-2,-,CASSGQGLGYTF,TGTGCCAGCAGCGGACAGGGGCTCGGCTACACCTTC
15,-,TRBV5-1,TRBJ1-5,-,CASSTTGGQGQPQHF,TGCGCCAGCAGCACGACCGGGGGGCAGGGCCAGCCCCAGCATTTT
15,-,TRBV30,TRBJ1-2,-,CAWRRGMLGFGGYTF,TGTGCCTGGAGAAGGGGGATGCTCGGCTTTGGTGGCTACACCTTC
14,TRBD1,TRBV7-2,TRBJ2-5,once,CASSPVTGQETQYF,TGTGCCAGCAGCCCAGTGACAGGGCAAGAGACCCAGTACTTC
15,-,TRBV5-6,TRBJ2-2,few,CASSFEVRGTGELFF,TGTGCCAGCAGCTTCGAAGTCCGAGGCACCGGGGAGCTGTTTTTT
11,-,TRBV7-9,TRBJ1-2,-,CASSQGYGYTF,TGTGCCAGCAGCCAGGGGTATGGCTACACCTTC
13,TRBD1,TRBV6-1,TRBJ1-2,-,CASSETGSYGYTF,TGTGCCAGCAGTGAGACAGGGAGCTATGGCTACACCTTC
17,-,TRBV19,TRBJ1-6,-,CASSIDMGRSYNSPLHF,TGTGCCAGTAGTATCGACATGGGGAGATCCTATAATTCACCCCTCCACTTT
12,-,TRBV10-2,TRBJ1-2,-,CASSGGRTGYTF,TGCGCCAGCAGTGGGGGCAGGACTGGCTACACCTTC
15,TRBD1,TRBV18,TRBJ2-5,-,CASSPQGQWGETQYF,TGTGCCAGCTCACCTCAGGGACAGTGGGGGGAGACCCAGTACTTC
13,-,TRBV10-1,TRBJ2-1,-,CASSEVSGNEQFF,TGCGCCAGCAGTGAAGTCAGTGGCAATGAGCAGTTCTTC
15,-,TRBV2,TRBJ1-6,once,CASSEMGHINSPLHF,TGTGCCAGCAGTGAAATGGGACATATTAATTCACCCCTCCACTTT
16,TRBD1,TRBV18,TRBJ1-2,-,CASSPDRGRWSYGYTF,TGTGCCAGCTCACCAGACAGGGGGCGGTGGAGCTATGGCTACACCTTC
15,TRBD2,TRBV10-3,TRBJ2-1,-,CAISEGTSGYNEQFF,TGTGCCATCAGTGAAGGGACTAGCGGTTACAATGAGCAGTTCTTC
15,TRBD1,TRBV27,TRBJ1-1,-,CASSLGQPSYTEAFF,TGTGCCAGCAGTTTGGGACAGCCCTCCTACACTGAAGCTTTCTTT
16,-,TRBV5-1,TRBJ1-3,-,CASSLEGIGRRNTIYF,TGCGCCAGCAGCTTGGAGGGGATCGGTCGTAGAAACACCATATATTTT
12,-,TRBV3-1/TRBV3-2,TRBJ2-7,-,CASSHLSGEQYF,TGTGCCAGCAGCCACCTCTCCGGCGAGCAGTACTTC
21,-,TRBV23-1,TRBJ1-6,-,CASSQGQKGALYPPYNSPLHF,TGCGCCAGCAGTCAAGGCCAGAAAGGGGCCTTGTATCCACCCTATAATTCACCCCTCCACTTT
17,TRBD1,TRBV6-1,TRBJ2-7,-,CASSEIALTGVAYEQYF,TGTGCCAGCAGTGAAATCGCCCTTACAGGGGTGGCCTACGAGCAGTACTTC
13,-,TRBV18,TRBJ1-2,-,CASSPPWAWGYTF,TGTGCCAGCTCACCACCGTGGGCATGGGGCTACACCTTC
16,TRBD2,TRBV27,TRBJ2-1,-,CASSFERGGSYNEQFF,TGTGCCAGCAGTTTTGAGCGGGGGGGCTCCTACAATGAGCAGTTCTTC
13,-,TRBV24-1,TRBJ1-1,few,CATRGGWGEEAFF,TGTGCCACCAGGGGCGGCTGGGGGGAAGAAGCTTTCTTT
16,TRBD1,TRBV3-1/TRBV3-2,TRBJ1-2,-,CASSQDFGRGLYGYTF,TGTGCCAGCAGCCAAGATTTCGGGAGGGGGCTGTATGGCTACACCTTC